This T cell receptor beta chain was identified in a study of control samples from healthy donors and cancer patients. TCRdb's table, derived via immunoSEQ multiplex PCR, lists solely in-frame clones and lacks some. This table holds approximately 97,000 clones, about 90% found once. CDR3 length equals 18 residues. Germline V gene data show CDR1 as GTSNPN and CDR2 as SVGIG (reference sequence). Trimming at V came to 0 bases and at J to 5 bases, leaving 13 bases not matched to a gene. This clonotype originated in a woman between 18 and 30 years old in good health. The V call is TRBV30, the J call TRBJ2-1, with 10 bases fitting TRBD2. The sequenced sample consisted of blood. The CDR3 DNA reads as TGTGCCTGGAGTGTAGAGGGGGCCGGTAGCGGGAGGAACAATGAGCAGTTCTTC. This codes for CAWSVEGAGSGRNNEQFF. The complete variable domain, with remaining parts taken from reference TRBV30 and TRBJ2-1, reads SQTIHQWPATLVQPVGSPLSLECTVEGTSNPNLYWYRQAAGRGLQLLFYSVGIGQISSEVPQNLSASRPQDRQFILSSKKLLLSDSGFYLCAWSVEGAGSGRNNEQFFGPGTRLTVL.